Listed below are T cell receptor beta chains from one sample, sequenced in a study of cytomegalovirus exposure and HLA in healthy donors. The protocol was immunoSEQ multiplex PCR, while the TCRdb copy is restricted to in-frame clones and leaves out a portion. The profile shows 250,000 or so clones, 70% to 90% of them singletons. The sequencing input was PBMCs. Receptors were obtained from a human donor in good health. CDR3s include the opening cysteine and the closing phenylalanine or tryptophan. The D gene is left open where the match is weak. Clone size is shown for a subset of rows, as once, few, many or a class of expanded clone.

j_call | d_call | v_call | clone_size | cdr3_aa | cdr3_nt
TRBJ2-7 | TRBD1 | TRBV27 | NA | CASSLWDSTYEQYF | TGTGCCAGCAGTTTGTGGGACAGCACCTACGAGCAGTACTTC
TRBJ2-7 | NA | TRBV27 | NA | CASSLTYGGRATEGEQYF | TGTGCCAGCAGTTTAACGTATGGAGGGCGGGCCACAGAGGGCGAGCAGTACTTC
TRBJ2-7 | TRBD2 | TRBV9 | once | CASSVGGGTSGYEQYF | TGTGCCAGCAGCGTAGGGGGGGGGACTAGCGGATACGAGCAGTACTTC
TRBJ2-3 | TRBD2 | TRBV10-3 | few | CAITEGLALSTDTQYF | TGTGCCATCACAGAAGGACTAGCCCTTAGCACAGATACGCAGTATTTT
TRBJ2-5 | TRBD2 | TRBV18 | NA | CASSPLPAGGPYQETQYF | TGTGCCAGCTCACCACTCCCAGCGGGAGGGCCCTACCAAGAGACCCAGTACTTC
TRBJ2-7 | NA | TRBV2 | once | CASRGASGVYEQYF | TGTGCCAGCAGGGGGGCTAGCGGCGTCTACGAGCAGTACTTC
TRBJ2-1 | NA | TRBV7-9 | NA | CASSPTGRTHNEQFF | TGTGCCAGCAGCCCGACCGGAAGGACTCACAATGAGCAGTTCTTC
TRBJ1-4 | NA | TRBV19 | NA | CASRRTGREEKLFF | TGTGCCAGTAGAAGAACAGGGAGAGAAGAAAAACTGTTTTTT
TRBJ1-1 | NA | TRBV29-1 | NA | CSVDKGDSDTEAFF | TGCAGCGTTGATAAAGGGGACTCGGACACTGAAGCTTTCTTT
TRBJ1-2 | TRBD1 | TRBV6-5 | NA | CASTRTGGGYTF | TGTGCCAGCACCCGGACAGGGGGTGGCTACACCTTC
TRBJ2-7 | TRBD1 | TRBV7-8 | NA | CASSLEGRGRLTYEQYF | TGTGCCAGCAGCTTAGAGGGCAGGGGGCGTCTTACCTACGAGCAGTACTTC
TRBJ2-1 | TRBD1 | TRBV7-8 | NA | CASSWTGPQYNEQFF | TGTGCCAGCAGCTGGACAGGGCCACAGTACAATGAGCAGTTCTTC
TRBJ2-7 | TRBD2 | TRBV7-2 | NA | CASSLGSGRAVYEQYF | TGTGCCAGCAGCTTAGGTAGCGGGAGGGCGGTCTACGAGCAGTACTTC
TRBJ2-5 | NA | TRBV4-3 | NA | CASSQAVRESQYF | TGCGCCAGCAGCCAGGCAGTACGGGAGTCGCAGTACTTC
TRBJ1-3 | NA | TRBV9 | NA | CASSAPQGIGGNTIYF | TGTGCCAGCAGCGCGCCTCAGGGGATTGGCGGAAACACCATATATTTT
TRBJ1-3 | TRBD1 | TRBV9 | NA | CASSVAVRGPGNTIYF | TGTGCCAGCAGCGTAGCTGTCAGGGGGCCGGGAAACACCATATATTTT
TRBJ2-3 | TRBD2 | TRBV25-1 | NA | CASSERMGGRRIDTQYF | TGTGCCAGCAGTGAACGCATGGGCGGGAGAAGGATAGATACGCAGTATTTT
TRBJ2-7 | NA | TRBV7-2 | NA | CASSLEERVGQYF | TGTGCCAGCAGCTTAGAGGAACGGGTTGGGCAGTACTTC
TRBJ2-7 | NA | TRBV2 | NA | CASSVTGVAIF | TGTGCCAGCAGTGTAACCGGGGTCGCGATCTTC
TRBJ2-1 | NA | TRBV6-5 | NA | CASSSYLTGPNEQFF | TGTGCCAGCAGTTCTTACCTGACAGGACCCAATGAGCAGTTCTTC
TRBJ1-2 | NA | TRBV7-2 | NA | CASSPGQNYGYTF | TGTGCCAGCAGCCCAGGACAGAACTATGGCTACACCTTC
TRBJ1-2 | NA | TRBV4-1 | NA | CASSQDIRRGGANGYTF | TGCGCCAGCAGCCAAGATATTCGTCGTGGGGGGGCTAACGGCTACACCTTC
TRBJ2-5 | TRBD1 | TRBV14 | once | CASSQGRTGAETQYF | TGTGCCAGCAGCCAGGGTCGAACAGGGGCTGAGACCCAGTACTTC
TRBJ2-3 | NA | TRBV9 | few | CASSVVGVEDTQYF | TGTGCCAGCAGCGTGGTAGGAGTCGAAGATACGCAGTATTTT
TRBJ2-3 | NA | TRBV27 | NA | CASSSFRAEDTQYF | TGTGCCAGCAGTTCGTTCAGGGCGGAAGATACGCAGTATTTT
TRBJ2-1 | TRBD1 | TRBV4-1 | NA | CASSQDRLGTGYYNEQFF | TGCGCCAGCAGCCAAGATCGCCTCGGGACAGGTTACTACAATGAGCAGTTCTTC
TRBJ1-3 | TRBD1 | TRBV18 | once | CASSPRGSSGNTIYF | TGTGCCAGCTCACCCAGGGGGAGCTCTGGAAACACCATATATTTT
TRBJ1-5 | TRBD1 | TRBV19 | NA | CASTILNSDRGHQPQHF | TGTGCCAGTACCATACTTAACTCGGACAGGGGGCATCAGCCCCAGCATTTT
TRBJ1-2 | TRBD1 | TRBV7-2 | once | CASSLRDSPNYGYTF | TGTGCCAGCAGCCTTCGGGACAGCCCTAACTATGGCTACACCTTC
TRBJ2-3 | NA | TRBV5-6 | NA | CASSPPHLPVSLTDTQYF | TGTGCCAGCAGCCCCCCCCACTTGCCGGTCTCGCTCACAGATACGCAGTATTTT
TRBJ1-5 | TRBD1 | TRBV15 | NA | CATSRDPGTEDYQPQHF | TGTGCCACCAGCAGAGATCCGGGGACAGAGGACTATCAGCCCCAGCATTTT
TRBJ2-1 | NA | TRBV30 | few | CAGGGGSSYNEQFF | TGTGCCGGGGGGGGCGGGAGCTCCTACAATGAGCAGTTCTTC
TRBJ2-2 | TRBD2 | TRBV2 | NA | CASRLAGGNTGELFF | TGTGCCAGCAGACTAGCGGGAGGGAACACCGGGGAGCTGTTTTTT
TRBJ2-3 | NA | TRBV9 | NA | CASSVGWVESGDTQYF | TGTGCCAGCAGCGTAGGCTGGGTCGAGTCGGGGGATACGCAGTATTTT
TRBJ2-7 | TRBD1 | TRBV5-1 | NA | CASSGGQGLYEQYF | TGCGCCAGCAGCGGAGGACAGGGCTTATACGAGCAGTACTTC
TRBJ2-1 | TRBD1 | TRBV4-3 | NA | CASSRGQGVINEQFF | TGCGCCAGCAGCCGGGGACAGGGGGTAATCAATGAGCAGTTCTTC
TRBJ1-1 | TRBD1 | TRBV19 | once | CASSMDRVNTEAFF | TGTGCCAGTAGTATGGACAGGGTTAACACTGAAGCTTTCTTT
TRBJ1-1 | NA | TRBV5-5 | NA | CASSPGGVLDTEAFF | TGTGCCAGCAGCCCGGGCGGGGTTCTTGACACTGAAGCTTTCTTT
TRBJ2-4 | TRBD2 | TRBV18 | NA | CASSLGLAENIQYF | TGTGCCAGCTCACTTGGACTAGCGGAAAACATTCAGTACTTC